Sequencing of this TCR beta chain was carried out in a study of PD-L1 blockade in urothelial cancer. Study information: Samples came from 3 weeks, at the second dose, and 6 weeks into treatment. T cells were recovered from blood samples at a median of around 140,000.

This clone was recorded a few times. This CDR3 has 14 amino acids. The ends were cut back, 2 bases at V and 2 bases at J, with 10 bases in the middle. Germline V gives CDR1 MNHEY, CDR2 SVGAGI. Here immunoSEQ multiplex PCR was the method, and the copy in TCRdb shows in-frame clones only, minus some. This sample has 38,000 or so clones; around 80% occur once, and the top ten carry around 17%. The sequence came from a man aged 55 to 69 with urothelial cancer. This rearrangement joins TRBV6-5 to TRBJ2-7; D call uncertain. This specimen consisted of PBMCs, obtained around atezolizumab (anti-PD-L1) treatment. The CDR3 region has the DNA TGTGCCAGCAGTTACCTGTCTCAGACCTACGAGCAGTACTTC. Its translation: CASSYLSQTYEQYF.